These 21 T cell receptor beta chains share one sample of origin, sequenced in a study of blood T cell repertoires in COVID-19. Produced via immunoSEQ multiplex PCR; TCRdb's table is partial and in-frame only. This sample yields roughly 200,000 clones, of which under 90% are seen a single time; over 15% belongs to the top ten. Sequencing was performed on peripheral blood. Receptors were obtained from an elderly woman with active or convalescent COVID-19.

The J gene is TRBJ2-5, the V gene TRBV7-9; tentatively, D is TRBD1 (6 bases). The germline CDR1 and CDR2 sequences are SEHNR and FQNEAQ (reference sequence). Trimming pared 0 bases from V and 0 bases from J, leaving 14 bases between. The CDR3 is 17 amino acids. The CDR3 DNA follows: TGTGCCAGCAGCTTAGCGTCGGGGACAATGTACCAAGAGACCCAGTACTTC. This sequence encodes CASSLASGTMYQETQYF.

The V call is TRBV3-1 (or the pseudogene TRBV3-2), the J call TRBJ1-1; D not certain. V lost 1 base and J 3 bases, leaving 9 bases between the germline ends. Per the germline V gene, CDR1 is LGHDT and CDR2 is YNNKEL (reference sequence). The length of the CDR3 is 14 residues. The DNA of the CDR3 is TGTGCCAGCAGCCAAGGAACGGGAGACACTGAAGCTTTCTTT. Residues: CASSQGTGDTEAFF.

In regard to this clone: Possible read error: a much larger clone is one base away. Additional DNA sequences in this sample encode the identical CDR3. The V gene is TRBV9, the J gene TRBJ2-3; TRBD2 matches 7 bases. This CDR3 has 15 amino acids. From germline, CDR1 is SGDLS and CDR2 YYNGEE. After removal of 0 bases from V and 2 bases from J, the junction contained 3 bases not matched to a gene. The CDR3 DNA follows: TGTGCCAGCAGCGTAGCCGGGACTAACACAGATACGCAGTATTTT. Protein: CASSVAGTNTDTQYF.

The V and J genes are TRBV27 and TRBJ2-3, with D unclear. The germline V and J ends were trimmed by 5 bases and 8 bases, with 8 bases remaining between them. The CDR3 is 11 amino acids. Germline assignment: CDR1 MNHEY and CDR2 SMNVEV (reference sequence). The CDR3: CASSLRGTQYF. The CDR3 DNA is TGTGCCAGCAGTCTACGCGGTACGCAGTATTTT.

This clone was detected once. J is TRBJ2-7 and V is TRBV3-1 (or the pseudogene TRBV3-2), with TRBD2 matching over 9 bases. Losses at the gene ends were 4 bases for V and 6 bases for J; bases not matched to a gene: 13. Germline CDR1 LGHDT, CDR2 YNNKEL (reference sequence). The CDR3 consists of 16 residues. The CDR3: CASSRLRGGGAREQYF. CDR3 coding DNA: TGTGCCAGCAGCCGCCTACGTGGCGGGGGGGCCCGCGAGCAGTACTTC.

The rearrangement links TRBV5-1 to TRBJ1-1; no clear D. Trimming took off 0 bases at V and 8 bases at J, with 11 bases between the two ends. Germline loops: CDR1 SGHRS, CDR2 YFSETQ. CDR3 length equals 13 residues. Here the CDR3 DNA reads TGCGCCAGCAGCTTGGTTCTCGGGTGGGAAGCTTTCTTT. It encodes CASSLVLGWEAFF.

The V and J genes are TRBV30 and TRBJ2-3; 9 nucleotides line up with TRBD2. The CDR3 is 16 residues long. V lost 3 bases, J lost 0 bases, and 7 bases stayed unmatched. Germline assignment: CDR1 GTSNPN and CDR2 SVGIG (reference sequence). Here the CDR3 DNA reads TGTGCCTGGAGCAGAAGGGCGGGAGGGAGCACAGATACGCAGTATTTT. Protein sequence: CAWSRRAGGSTDTQYF.

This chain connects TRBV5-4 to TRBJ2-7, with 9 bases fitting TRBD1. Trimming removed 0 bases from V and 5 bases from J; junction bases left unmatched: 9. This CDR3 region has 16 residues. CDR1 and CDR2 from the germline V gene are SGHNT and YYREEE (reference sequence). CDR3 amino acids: CASSLAPGQGNHEQYF. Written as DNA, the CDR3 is TGTGCCAGCAGCTTGGCCCCCGGACAGGGGAACCACGAGCAGTACTTC.

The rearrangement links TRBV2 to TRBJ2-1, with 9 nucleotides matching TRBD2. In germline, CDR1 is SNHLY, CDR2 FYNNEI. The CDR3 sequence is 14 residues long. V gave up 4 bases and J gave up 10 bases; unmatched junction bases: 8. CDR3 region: CASSGASGIGEQFF. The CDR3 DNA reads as TGTGCCAGCAGTGGGGCTAGCGGGATCGGCGAGCAGTTCTTC. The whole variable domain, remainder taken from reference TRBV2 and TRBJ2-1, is EPEVTQTPSHQVTQMGQEVILRCVPISNHLYFYWYRQILGQKVEFLVSFYNNEISEKSEIFDDQFSVERPDGSNFTLKIRSTKLEDSAMYFCASSGASGIGEQFFGPGTRLTVL.

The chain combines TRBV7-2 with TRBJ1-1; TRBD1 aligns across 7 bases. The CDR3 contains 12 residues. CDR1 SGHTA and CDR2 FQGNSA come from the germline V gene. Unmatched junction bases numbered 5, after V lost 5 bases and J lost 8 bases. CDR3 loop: CASSLRTGEAFF. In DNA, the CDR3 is TGTGCCAGCAGCCTACGGACAGGCGAAGCTTTCTTT.

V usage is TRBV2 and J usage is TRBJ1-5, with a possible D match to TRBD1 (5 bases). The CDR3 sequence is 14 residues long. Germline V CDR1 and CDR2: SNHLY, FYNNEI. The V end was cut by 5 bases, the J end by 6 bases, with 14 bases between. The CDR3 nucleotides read TGTGCCAGCAGTCTCGCAGGGATCATTCAGCCCCAGCATTTT. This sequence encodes CASSLAGIIQPQHF. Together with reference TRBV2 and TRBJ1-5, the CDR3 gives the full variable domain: EPEVTQTPSHQVTQMGQEVILRCVPISNHLYFYWYRQILGQKVEFLVSFYNNEISEKSEIFDDQFSVERPDGSNFTLKIRSTKLEDSAMYFCASSLAGIIQPQHFGDGTRLSIL.

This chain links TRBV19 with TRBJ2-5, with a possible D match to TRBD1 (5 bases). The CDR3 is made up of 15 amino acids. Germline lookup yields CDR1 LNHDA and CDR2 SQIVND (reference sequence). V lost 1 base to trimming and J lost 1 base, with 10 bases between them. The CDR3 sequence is CASSIAGQFQETQYF. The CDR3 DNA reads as TGTGCCAGTAGTATAGCAGGGCAGTTCCAAGAGACCCAGTACTTC.

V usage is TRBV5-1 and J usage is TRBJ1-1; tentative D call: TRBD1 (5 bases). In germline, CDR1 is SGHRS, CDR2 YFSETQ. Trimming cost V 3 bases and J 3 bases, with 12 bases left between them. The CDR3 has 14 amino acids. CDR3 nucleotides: TGCGCCAGCAGCTCCCGACAGATCCACACTGAAGCTTTCTTT. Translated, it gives CASSSRQIHTEAFF.

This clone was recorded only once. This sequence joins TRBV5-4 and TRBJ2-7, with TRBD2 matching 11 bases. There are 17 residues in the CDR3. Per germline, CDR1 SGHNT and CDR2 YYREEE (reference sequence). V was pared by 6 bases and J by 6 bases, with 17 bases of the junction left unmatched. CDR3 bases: TGTGCCAGCACCACAACTAGCGGGAGACCGTTGGGGGGCGAGCAGTACTTC. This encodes CASTTTSGRPLGGEQYF.

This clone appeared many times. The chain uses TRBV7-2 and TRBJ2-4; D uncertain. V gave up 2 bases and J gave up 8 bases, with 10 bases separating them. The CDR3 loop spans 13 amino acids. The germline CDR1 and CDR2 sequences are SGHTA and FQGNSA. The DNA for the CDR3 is TGTGCCAGCAGCTTACTAGGATGGGACATTCAGTACTTC. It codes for CASSLLGWDIQYF.

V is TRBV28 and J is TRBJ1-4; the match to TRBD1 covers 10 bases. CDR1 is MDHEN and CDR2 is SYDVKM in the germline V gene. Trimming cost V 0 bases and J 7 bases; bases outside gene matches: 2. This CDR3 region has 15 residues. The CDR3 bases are TGTGCCAGCAGTTTATGGGACAGGGGGGTTGAAAAACTGTTTTTT. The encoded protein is CASSLWDRGVEKLFF.

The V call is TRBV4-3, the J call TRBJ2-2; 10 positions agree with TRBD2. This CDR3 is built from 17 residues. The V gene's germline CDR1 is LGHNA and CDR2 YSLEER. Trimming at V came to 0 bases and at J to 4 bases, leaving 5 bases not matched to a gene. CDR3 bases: TGCGCCAGCAGCCAAGATCAAGCGGGGGGGCCCACCGGGGAGCTGTTTTTT. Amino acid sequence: CASSQDQAGGPTGELFF.

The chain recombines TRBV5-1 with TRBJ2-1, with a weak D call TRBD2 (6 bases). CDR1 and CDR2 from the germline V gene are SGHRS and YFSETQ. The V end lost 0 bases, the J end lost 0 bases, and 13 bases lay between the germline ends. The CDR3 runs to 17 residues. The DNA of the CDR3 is TGCGCCAGCAGCTTGGTCGTCGGGGGAAGCTCCTACAATGAGCAGTTCTTC. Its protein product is CASSLVVGGSSYNEQFF. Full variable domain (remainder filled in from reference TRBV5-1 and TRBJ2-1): KAGVTQTPRYLIKTRGQQVTLSCSPISGHRSVSWYQQTPGQGLQFLFEYFSETQRNKGNFPGRFSGRQFSNSRSEMNVSTLELGDSALYLCASSLVVGGSSYNEQFFGPGTRLTVL.

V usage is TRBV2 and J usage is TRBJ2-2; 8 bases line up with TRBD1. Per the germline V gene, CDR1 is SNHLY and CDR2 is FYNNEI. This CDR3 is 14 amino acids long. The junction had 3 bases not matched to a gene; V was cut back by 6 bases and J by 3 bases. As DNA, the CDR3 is TGTGCCAGCAGGGGACAGGAATACACCGGGGAGCTGTTTTTT. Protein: CASRGQEYTGELFF.

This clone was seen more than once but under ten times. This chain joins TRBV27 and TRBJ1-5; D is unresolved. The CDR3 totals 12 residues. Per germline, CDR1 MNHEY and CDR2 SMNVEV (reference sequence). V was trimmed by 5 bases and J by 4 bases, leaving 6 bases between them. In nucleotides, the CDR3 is TGTGCCAGCAGTCCCACAAATCAGCCCCAGCATTTT. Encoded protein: CASSPTNQPQHF.

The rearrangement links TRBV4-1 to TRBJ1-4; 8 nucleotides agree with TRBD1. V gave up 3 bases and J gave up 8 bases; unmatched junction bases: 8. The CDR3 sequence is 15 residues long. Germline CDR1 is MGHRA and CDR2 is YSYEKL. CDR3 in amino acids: CASSQEDRGWEKLFF. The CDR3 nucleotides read TGCGCCAGCAGCCAGGAAGACAGGGGTTGGGAAAAACTGTTTTTT.